This TCR beta chain was captured in a study of blood T cells in healthy people across ages. The authors ran a second PCR of about 7 to 12 cycles using a sample-barcoded 5' primer and a J-beta primer mix. TCRdb reprocessed the 5' RACE reads with MiXCR, giving one entry per CDR3 protein. The sample has over 500,000 distinct CDR3 sequences; roughly half are singletons. CDR3 size: 14 residues. Germline CDR1 SGHAT, CDR2 FQNNGV. The TCR was taken from a woman of 80 years or more in good health. This chain connects TRBV11-2 to TRBJ2-5; 7 bases map to TRBD2. The J call may not be correct, given that the DNA end is closer to TRBJ2-7. The source material was blood. The CDR3 bases are TGTGCCAGCAGCTCCCCCGGGACTATACACGAGCAGTACTTC. Its protein product is CASSSPGTIHEQYF.